A selection of T cell receptor beta chains follows, all from one sample in a study of T cell responses to AZD1222 COVID-19 vaccine. TCRdb's table, derived via immunoSEQ multiplex PCR, lists solely in-frame clones and lacks some. The table has approximately 79,000 clones, around nine tenths seen once; the top ten hold approximately 15%. The specimen was peripheral blood, collected on day 0 of AZD1222 vaccination. These receptors were obtained from an adult in good health. Both conserved end residues are part of each CDR3. D genes are given only for firm matches. Size tells how often a clone was seen (once, few, many) or the class of an expanded clone, and some rows leave it out.

abundance	j_gene	d_gene	v_gene	len	CDR3nt	CDR3aa
-	TRBJ2-5	TRBD2	TRBV20-1	15	TGCAGTGCTAGTCTAGGGACTAGCGGACAAGAGACCCAGTACTTC	CSASLGTSGQETQYF
-	TRBJ1-5	-	TRBV7-2	13	TGTGCCAGCAGCTTAATGTCAGACTACCCCCAGCATTTT	CASSLMSDYPQHF
-	TRBJ1-5	-	TRBV21-1	19	TGTGCCAGCAGCAAAGGAAGGGCAGGGGAGAGAAGGGTCAATCAGCCCCAGCATTTT	CASSKGRAGERRVNQPQHF
-	TRBJ1-2	-	TRBV2	14	TGTGCCAGCAGTAGATCCGGGAAGAACTATGGCTACACCTTC	CASSRSGKNYGYTF
once	TRBJ2-7	-	TRBV6-5	15	TGTGCCAGCAGTTACTCTGAAAAGGGCACCTACGAGCAGTACTTC	CASSYSEKGTYEQYF
-	TRBJ2-7	TRBD1	TRBV27	15	TGTGCCAGCAGTTTATCGGGACAGGGGACTGGGGAGCAGTACTTC	CASSLSGQGTGEQYF
-	TRBJ2-2	-	TRBV12-5	14	TGTGCTAGTGGTCCCGGCCCTCGCAACGGGGAGCTGTTTTTT	CASGPGPRNGELFF
-	TRBJ2-1	TRBD2	TRBV12-3/TRBV12-4	13	TGTGCCAGCAAAGCTAGCGGAATCAATGAGCAGTTCTTC	CASKASGINEQFF
-	TRBJ2-7	TRBD2	TRBV5-1	15	TGCGCCAGCAGCTGGGGGGGTGAGAGCTCCTACGAGCAGTACTTC	CASSWGGESSYEQYF
-	TRBJ2-5	-	TRBV9	14	TGTGCCAGCAGCCCTACAGGGAGAGGCGAGACCCAGTACTTC	CASSPTGRGETQYF
-	TRBJ1-5	-	TRBV7-6	16	TGTGCCAGCAGCCCAGGGCCCAGAGATAGCAATCAGCCCCAGCATTTT	CASSPGPRDSNQPQHF
few	TRBJ1-5	-	TRBV27	15	TGTGCCAGCAGTTCCGACTTCAATAGCAATCAGCCCCAGCATTTT	CASSSDFNSNQPQHF
-	TRBJ2-1	-	TRBV9	16	TGTGCCAGCAGCGTAGCTGGGAGGAGCTCCTACAATGAGCAGTTCTTC	CASSVAGRSSYNEQFF